This TCR beta chain was captured in a study of regulatory T cells in long-lasting Graves disease. This clonotype has only a few counts. The antigen is unknown. The time point was: persistent/refractory GD, antithyroid drugs over 5 years with positive TRAb. TCR sequences were obtained from RNA taken from PBMCs. Findings of the study overall: Graves' patients with persistent disease showed TCR diversity lower than patients newly diagnosed.

The germline V and J ends were trimmed by 0 bases and 6 bases, with 8 bases remaining between them. This CDR3 has 13 amino acids. The germline CDR1 and CDR2 sequences are MNHEY and SMNVEV (reference sequence). Construction of the TCR beta libraries employed iRepertoire HTBI primers in conjunction with Arm-PCR of CDR3 regions. TCRdb re-analysed the multiplex PCR reads in MiXCR, keeping a single row per CDR3 protein. The data show some 430,000 distinct CDR3 sequences, with around a fifth seen just once and roughly 7% held by the top ten. Sequencing used peripheral blood mononuclear cells (PBMCs), obtained when the disease was refractory, from a patient treated with antithyroid drugs. This TCR was sampled from a female donor with Graves disease. The V and J genes are TRBV27 and TRBJ1-2; D unresolved. The CDR3 DNA reads as TGTGCCAGCAGTTTATCGAGGGTCGATGGCTACACCTTC. It is translated as CASSLSRVDGYTF.